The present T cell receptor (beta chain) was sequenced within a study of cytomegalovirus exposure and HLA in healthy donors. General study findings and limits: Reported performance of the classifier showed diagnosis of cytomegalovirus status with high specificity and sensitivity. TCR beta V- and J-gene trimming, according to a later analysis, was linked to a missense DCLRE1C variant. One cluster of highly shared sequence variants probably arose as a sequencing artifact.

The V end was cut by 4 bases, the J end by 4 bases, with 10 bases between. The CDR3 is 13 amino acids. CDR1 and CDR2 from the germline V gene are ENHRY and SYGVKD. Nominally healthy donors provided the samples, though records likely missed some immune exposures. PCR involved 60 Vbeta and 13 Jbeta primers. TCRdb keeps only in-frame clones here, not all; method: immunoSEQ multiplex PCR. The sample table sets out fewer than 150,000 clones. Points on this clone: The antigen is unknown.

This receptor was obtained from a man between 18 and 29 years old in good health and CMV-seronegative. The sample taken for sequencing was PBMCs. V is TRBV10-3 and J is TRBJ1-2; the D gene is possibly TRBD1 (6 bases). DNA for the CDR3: TGTGCCATCAGTGGTGGACAGCCCTATGGCTACACCTTC. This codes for CAISGGQPYGYTF.